This T cell receptor beta chain is drawn from a study of human T cells and chemical hapten exposure. TCRdb reprocessed the RACE reads with MiXCR, giving one entry per CDR3 protein. The sample has fewer than 95,000 distinct CDR3 sequences; about 11% are singletons. This clonotype was seen a handful of times. Its antigen is unknown. The germline CDR1 and CDR2 sequences are SQVTM and ANQGSEA. The CDR3 covers 15 residues. V lost 6 bases to trimming and J lost 0 bases; unmatched junction nucleotides: 9. Findings and limits, study-wide: The study found that DPC sensitization did not change TCRs above 1 in 1000 frequency.

Described time point: patch test 1, 2 weeks after DPC sensitization. Treatment specified: therapeutic diphenylcyclopropenone sensitization with weekly scalp DPC. The sample in question was whole blood, obtained in connection with sensitization to the hapten diphenylcyclopropenone (DPC). J is TRBJ2-3 and V is TRBV29-1, with 7 positions matching TRBD1. This receptor was identified in a man aged 35 to 55 with alopecia areata. Some clones in this sample may be carry-over from other donors' samples. The CDR3 loop reads CSVSKTGLSTDTQYF. Here the CDR3 DNA reads TGCAGCGTCTCAAAGACAGGGCTAAGCACAGATACGCAGTATTTT.